The 14 T cell receptor beta chains reported below all come from one sample, sequenced in a study of OX40 agonist ivuxolimab in advanced cancers. The protocol was immunoSEQ multiplex PCR, while the TCRdb copy is restricted to in-frame clones and leaves out a portion. Altogether some 10,000 clones are present, 75% to 85% being singletons, with the ten largest covering around a fifth. The source material was CD4+ or CD8+ T cells sorted from blood, sampled in a trial of the OX40 agonist ivuxolimab. Every receptor here comes from an adult with an advanced solid tumor such as melanoma, head and neck, liver or kidney cancer.

This clone was found a few times. This CDR3 reads CSVDPSAPDLLGYTF. For the CDR3, the DNA is TGCAGCGTTGACCCCTCGGCACCAGATCTCTTGGGCTACACCTTC. The rearrangement uses TRBV29-1 and TRBJ1-2; D is unresolved. The CDR3 contains 15 residues. Germline V gene sequence: CDR1 SQVTM, CDR2 ANQGSEA. V was trimmed by 3 bases and J by 8 bases, leaving 22 bases between them.

This clone was observed a few times. The chain joins TRBV9 to TRBJ1-2; 10 nucleotides line up with TRBD1. The junction had 7 bases not matched to a gene; V was cut back by 4 bases and J by 7 bases. Germline-derived CDR1 and CDR2 are SGDLS and YYNGEE. CDR3 length: 14 amino acids. The CDR3: CASSPRDRGTGYTF. CDR3 coding DNA: TGTGCCAGCAGCCCTCGGGACAGGGGCACTGGCTACACCTTC.

The V and J genes are TRBV4-1 and TRBJ1-5; D may be TRBD1 (5 bases). This CDR3 has 15 residues. The germline CDR1 and CDR2 sequences are MGHRA and YSYEKL. The V end lost 0 bases, the J end lost 7 bases, and 13 bases lay between the germline ends. In DNA, the CDR3 is TGCGCCAGCAGCCAAGAAATTCAGGGCGCCCAGCCCCAGCATTTT. Translating it yields CASSQEIQGAQPQHF.

This clone has just a few counts. The chain links TRBV28 to TRBJ2-7, with 10 bases identical to TRBD2. The length of the CDR3 is 18 residues. Germline CDR1 reads MDHEN; CDR2 reads SYDVKM. With 7 bases clipped from V and 0 bases from J, the junction kept 15 bases outside the gene matches. CDR3 bases: TGTGCCAGCAATAATCACCCAAGGACTAGCGGAAGCTCCTACGAGCAGTACTTC. Amino acids: CASNNHPRTSGSSYEQYF.

The rearrangement joins TRBV21-1 to TRBJ1-4; no DNA check was done on the table's D call, TRBD1. TRBV21-1 constitutes a pseudogene. This CDR3 is built from 18 residues. The CDR3 DNA reads TGTGCCAGCAGCTTTAACCGGGACAGGGTAATAGGTAATGAAAAACTGTTTTTT. Translated: CASSFNRDRVIGNEKLFF.

Relative to its sample, this clone is medium-sized. The rearrangement links TRBV27 to TRBJ1-1; D might be TRBD1 (6 bases). Germline V gene lookup returns CDR1 MNHEY and CDR2 SMNVEV (reference sequence). V lost 6 bases and J 1 base, leaving 12 bases between the germline ends. This CDR3 contains 14 residues. The CDR3 sequence: CASSLTGTNTEAFF. Here the CDR3 DNA reads TGTGCCAGCAGCCTTACAGGGACGAACACTGAAGCTTTCTTT.

The J gene is TRBJ2-1, the V gene TRBV7-6, with D perhaps TRBD1 (5 bases). Germline CDR1 reads SGHVS; CDR2 reads FNYEAQ. The V end lost 7 bases, the J end lost 2 bases, and 15 bases lay between the germline ends. The CDR3 has 15 amino acids. The CDR3 protein is CASTSQATAYNEQFF. The DNA of the CDR3 is TGTGCCAGCACCTCCCAAGCGACAGCCTACAATGAGCAGTTCTTC. Full variable domain (remainder filled in from reference TRBV7-6 and TRBJ2-1): GAGVSQSPRYKVTKRGQDVALRCDPISGHVSLYWYRQALGQGPEFLTYFNYEAQQDKSGLPNDRFSAERPEGSISTLTIQRTEQRDSAMYRCASTSQATAYNEQFFGPGTRLTVL.

V usage is TRBV5-1 and J usage is TRBJ2-3, with D unclear. Trimming removed 5 bases at V and 8 bases at J, with 15 bases between. The CDR3 totals 13 residues. The germline V gene has CDR1 SGHRS and CDR2 YFSETQ. The CDR3 region is CASSQPLVPTQYF. CDR3 bases: TGCGCCAGCAGTCAACCCCTCGTACCTACGCAGTATTTT.

V is TRBV4-2 and J is TRBJ2-5; 7 bases align to TRBD1. V was pared by 4 bases and J by 5 bases, with 13 bases of the junction left unmatched. The CDR3 runs to 16 residues. Germline lookup yields CDR1 LGHNA and CDR2 YNFKEQ. DNA for the CDR3: TGTGCCAGCAGCCCCGACGGCACAGGGGTTGGCGAGACCCAGTACTTC. Translated, it gives CASSPDGTGVGETQYF.

The V gene is TRBV18, the J gene TRBJ1-3, with D maybe TRBD1 (6 bases). This CDR3 is built from 16 residues. Deletions cut 6 bases from V and 0 bases from J, with 15 bases between. From germline, CDR1 is KGHSH and CDR2 LQKENI. CDR3: CASSLQGPSSGNTIYF. The CDR3 coding sequence is TGTGCCAGCTCGCTTCAGGGGCCCAGCTCTGGAAACACCATATATTTT.

The rearrangement links TRBV28 to TRBJ1-2; D is unresolved. Deletions cut 4 bases from V and 5 bases from J, with 20 bases between. Germline CDR1 and CDR2: MDHEN and SYDVKM. The CDR3 runs 16 residues. The CDR3 sequence is CASSSRLGGEKYGYTF. In DNA, the CDR3 is TGTGCCAGCAGTTCCCGATTGGGCGGGGAAAAATATGGCTACACCTTC.

As DNA, the CDR3 is TGTGCCAGCAAGAAACTAGCGGGTGTCTACGAGCAGTACTTC. The encoded protein is CASKKLAGVYEQYF. The chain joins TRBV6-6 to TRBJ2-7; 9 bases are shared with TRBD2. The CDR3 is made up of 14 amino acids. Unmatched junction bases numbered 7, after V lost 7 bases and J lost 3 bases. Germline lookup yields CDR1 MNHNY and CDR2 SVGAGI (reference sequence).

This sequence joins TRBV19 and TRBJ2-3; 10 bases align to TRBD2. Germline CDR1 and CDR2: LNHDA and SQIVND (reference sequence). Trimming removed 11 bases from V and 2 bases from J; junction bases left unmatched: 10. This CDR3 has 15 residues. CDR3 loop: CAAGASGGATDTQYF. The CDR3 bases are TGTGCCGCGGGGGCAAGCGGGGGGGCCACAGATACGCAGTATTTT.

The V gene is TRBV6-6, the J gene TRBJ1-1; possible D gene TRBD1, 5 bases. The CDR3 is made up of 13 amino acids. The germline V and J ends were trimmed by 2 bases and 1 base, with 5 bases remaining between them. From germline, CDR1 is MNHNY and CDR2 SVGAGI (reference sequence). The CDR3: CASSYGGNTEAFF. The CDR3 DNA reads TGTGCCAGCAGTTACGGGGGGAACACTGAAGCTTTCTTT.